These 10 T cell receptor beta chains were all obtained from the same sample, sequenced in a study of CD8+CD57+ T cells in acquired aplastic anemia. Sequencing involved patients with CD8+CD57+ cell expansion previously shown by flow cytometry. Researchers used genomic DNA as the template to profile TCR beta VDJ and CDR3. Using its own MiXCR run on the reads, TCRdb lists one record per CDR3 protein. The profile shows about 180,000 distinct CDR3 sequences, more than 45% of them singletons. Sequencing used sorted CD4+, CD8+, or CD8+CD57+ T cells (not recorded which) from PBMCs. Receptor source: a human donor with aplastic anemia.

Details on this clonotype: This likely comes from a read error, as the CDR3 has no conserved phenylalanine or tryptophan at its end. The chain recombines TRBV12-3 or TRBV12-4 with TRBJ2-2; the match to TRBD2 covers 7 bases. The CDR3 loop spans 16 amino acids. V shed 7 bases and J 5 bases; nucleotides not matched to a gene: 13. Written as DNA, the CDR3 is TGTGCCAGCACCAAGGGTGGTGGGGGGGATACCGGGGAGCTGTTTTCT. Amino acids: CASTKGGGGDTGELFS.

A word on this clonotype: A read error is possible here, since a much larger clone lies one base away. This chain connects TRBV6-5 to TRBJ1-2; the D gene is possibly TRBD1 (6 bases). CDR1 is MNHEY and CDR2 is SVGAGI in the germline V gene. The CDR3 spans 15 residues. V lost 0 bases, J lost 8 bases, and 16 bases lay in between. DNA of the CDR3: TGTGCCAGCAGTTACTCAGGGGGGCAGGGAAGAGGCTACACCTTC. Translated, it gives CASSYSGGQGRGYTF.

This clonotype was counted ten times or more. This sequence joins TRBV14 and TRBJ2-3, with TRBD1 matching over 8 bases. V lost 6 bases and J lost 1; bases outside the gene matches: 9. There are 16 residues in the CDR3. CDR1 is SGHDN, CDR2 FVKESK, per germline. In DNA, the CDR3 is TGTGCCAGCAGTCGCTCACAGGGGGTGGGCACAGATACGCAGTATTTT. It is translated as CASSRSQGVGTDTQYF.

This clonotype showed up many times. The CDR3 is CASSLVGRQETQYF. DNA of the CDR3: TGCGCCAGCAGCTTGGTGGGCCGACAAGAGACCCAGTACTTC. This sequence joins TRBV5-1 and TRBJ2-5; D call uncertain. Trimming took off 0 bases at V and 2 bases at J, with 8 bases between the two ends. Germline V lookup: CDR1 SGHRS, CDR2 YFSETQ. The CDR3 spans 14 residues.

This clonotype has just a few counts. The genes are TRBV25-1 and TRBJ1-1, with D maybe TRBD1 (6 bases). Looked up from germline, CDR1 is MGHDK and CDR2 is SYGVNS. The V and J ends lost 5 bases and 1 base respectively, with 14 bases between them. This CDR3 is built from 15 residues. CDR3 DNA sequence: TGTGCCAGCAGTCCCGCACAGGGAAGGAACACTGAAGCTTTCTTT. It is translated as CASSPAQGRNTEAFF.

This rearrangement joins TRBV2 to TRBJ1-5, with no clear D. This CDR3 region has 15 residues. V was shortened by 1 base and J by 7 bases, with 14 bases between the two germline ends. From germline, CDR1 is SNHLY and CDR2 FYNNEI. DNA for the CDR3: TGTGCCAGCAGTGAAGACGGGTTCCAGGTGCAGCCCCAGCATTTT. Amino acid sequence: CASSEDGFQVQPQHF.

The genes are TRBV10-3 and TRBJ1-3; D unclear. The CDR3 spans 17 residues. CDR1 is ENHRY, CDR2 SYGVKD, per germline. Trimming took 0 bases from V and 0 from J, leaving 12 bases between them. CDR3 DNA sequence: TGTGCCATCAGTGAGTCCCCCGCGCCCGTCTCTGGAAACACCATATATTTT. It yields the protein CAISESPAPVSGNTIYF.

V gene TRBV20-1 combines with J gene TRBJ1-6, with D possibly being TRBD1 (6 bases). V lost 5 bases and J 7 bases, leaving 15 bases between the germline ends. Germline CDR1 and CDR2: DFQATT and SNEGSKA (reference sequence). This CDR3 contains 14 residues. DNA for the CDR3: TGCAGTGCTGTCCGGACAGTAAGGAATTCACCCCTCCACTTT. Translation gives CSAVRTVRNSPLHF.

The sample holds many counts of this clonotype. The chain links TRBV5-1 to TRBJ1-2, with D possibly being TRBD1 (5 bases). Germline V gives CDR1 SGHRS, CDR2 YFSETQ. The CDR3 sequence is 15 residues long. Trimming removed 4 bases from V and 3 bases from J, with 16 bases in between. This CDR3 reads CASSLGGARDYGYTF. CDR3 DNA sequence: TGCGCCAGCAGCCTGGGTGGGGCGCGGGACTATGGCTACACCTTC.

This clonotype has just one count. At one boundary the junction diverges from the germline segment, which might be a read error. As DNA, the CDR3 is TGTGCCAGCAGAAGGACTAGCGGAGACACCTACGAGCAGTACTTC. It translates to CASRRTSGDTYEQYF. V gene TRBV10-1 combines with J gene TRBJ2-7, with 10 bases identical to TRBD2. The CDR3 sequence is 15 residues long. Germline CDR1 reads WNHNN; CDR2 reads SYGVQD (reference sequence).